This T cell receptor (beta chain) was captured in a study of beta chain features in type 1 diabetes. The J segment lost 2 bases and the V segment lost 5 bases, leaving 4 bases of the junction unmatched. Germline-derived CDR1 and CDR2 are GTSNPN and SVGIG (reference sequence). There are 13 residues in the CDR3. The study reverse transcribed the entire isolated RNA, so it sequenced expressed TCRB transcripts. The table came from immunoSEQ multiplex PCR; TCRdb's copy has only in-frame clones and leaves some out. The sample holds around 300,000 clones; around 7.3% are singletons and the top ten take approximately 1%.

This receptor was taken from a woman aged 18-29 years in good health. The sample comprised central memory CD4+ T cells from blood. The chain is built from TRBV30 and TRBJ2-7; 9 bases agree with TRBD1. CDR3 sequence reads: CAWQRQGAYEQYF. The CDR3, as DNA: TGTGCCTGGCAGCGACAGGGGGCCTACGAGCAGTACTTC. Full variable domain (remainder filled in from reference TRBV30 and TRBJ2-7): SQTIHQWPATLVQPVGSPLSLECTVEGTSNPNLYWYRQAAGRGLQLLFYSVGIGQISSEVPQNLSASRPQDRQFILSSKKLLLSDSGFYLCAWQRQGAYEQYFGPGTRLTVT.